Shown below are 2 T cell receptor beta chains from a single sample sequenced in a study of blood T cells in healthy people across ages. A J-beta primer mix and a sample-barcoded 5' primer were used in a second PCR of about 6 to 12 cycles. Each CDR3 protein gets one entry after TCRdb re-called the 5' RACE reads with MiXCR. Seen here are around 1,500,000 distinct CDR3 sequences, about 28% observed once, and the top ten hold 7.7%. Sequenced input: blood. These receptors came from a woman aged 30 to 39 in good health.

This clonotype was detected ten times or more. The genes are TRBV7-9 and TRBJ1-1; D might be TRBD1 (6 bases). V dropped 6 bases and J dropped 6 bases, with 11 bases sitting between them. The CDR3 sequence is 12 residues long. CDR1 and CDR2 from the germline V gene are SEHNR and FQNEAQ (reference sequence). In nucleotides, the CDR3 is TGTGCCAGCAGTTTGAGGGGGTCTGAAGCTTTCTTT. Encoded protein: CASSLRGSEAFF.

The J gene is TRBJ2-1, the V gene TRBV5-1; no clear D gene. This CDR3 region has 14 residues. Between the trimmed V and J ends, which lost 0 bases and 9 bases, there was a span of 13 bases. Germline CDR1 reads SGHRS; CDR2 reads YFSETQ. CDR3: CASSLAPGLGEQFF. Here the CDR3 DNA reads TGCGCCAGCAGCTTGGCCCCAGGTCTTGGTGAGCAGTTCTTC.